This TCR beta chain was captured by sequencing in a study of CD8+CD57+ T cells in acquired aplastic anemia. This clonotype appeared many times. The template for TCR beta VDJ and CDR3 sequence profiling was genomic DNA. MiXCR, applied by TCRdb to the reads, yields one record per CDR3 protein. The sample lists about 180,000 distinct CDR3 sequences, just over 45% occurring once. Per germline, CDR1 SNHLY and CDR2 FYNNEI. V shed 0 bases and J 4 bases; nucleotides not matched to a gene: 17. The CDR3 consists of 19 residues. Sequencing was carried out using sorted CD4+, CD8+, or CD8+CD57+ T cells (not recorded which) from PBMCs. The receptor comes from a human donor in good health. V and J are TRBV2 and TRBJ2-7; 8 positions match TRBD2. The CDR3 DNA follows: TGTGCCAGCAGTGAAGCCGGAGTTTACGGGGGACTAGAAGTTTACGAGCAGTACTTC. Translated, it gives CASSEAGVYGGLEVYEQYF.